Following are 18 T cell receptor beta chains from one sample sequenced in a study of response to subunit inactivated influenza vaccine. MiXCR, applied by TCRdb to the RT-PCR reads, yields one record per CDR3 protein. The repertoire holds about 570,000 distinct CDR3 sequences, with about 11% as singletons. These data were also filed under a second study, of T cells expressing NK-cell markers. From that paper: UMIs accompanied the 5'RACE template switching by which TCR beta cDNA was made.

Sample: PBMCs from blood, taken on the day of vaccination. All receptors come from a man in his fifties who received an inactivated influenza vaccine.

The rearrangement uses TRBV3-1 and TRBJ2-7, with D perhaps TRBD2 (5 bases). V lost 1 base and J lost 6, with 10 bases in between. Per the germline V gene, CDR1 is LGHDT and CDR2 is YNNKEL (reference sequence). This CDR3 is 13 amino acids long. The chain's CDR3 is CASSQVPGSEQYF. The CDR3 DNA reads TGTGCCAGCAGCCAAGTACCGGGGTCCGAGCAGTACTTC.

This clonotype was picked up a small number of times. V is TRBV7-9 and J is TRBJ2-1; 9 nucleotides align to TRBD2. CDR3 length equals 16 residues. Germline V gives CDR1 SEHNR, CDR2 FQNEAQ (reference sequence). Trimming removed 1 base from V and 3 bases from J; junction bases left unmatched: 4. CDR3 amino acids: CASSLGREGRYNEQFF. In DNA form, the CDR3 reads TGTGCCAGCAGCTTAGGGCGGGAGGGCCGCTACAATGAGCAGTTCTTC.

This clonotype has only a few counts. V and J are TRBV7-6 and TRBJ2-7, with 7 bases identical to TRBD2. The V gene end was trimmed by 1 base and the J gene end by 9 bases; junction bases not matched to a gene: 12. Germline-derived CDR1 and CDR2 are SGHVS and FNYEAQ. This CDR3 has 15 amino acids. The CDR3 here is CASSLDAGVLTGQYF. The DNA for the CDR3 is TGTGCCAGCAGCTTAGACGCGGGAGTTTTAACGGGGCAGTACTTC.

The rearrangement uses TRBV7-9 and TRBJ2-1; 7 nucleotides match TRBD1. The CDR3 is made up of 14 amino acids. Germline CDR1 and CDR2: SEHNR and FQNEAQ (reference sequence). V trimming: 5 bases; J trimming: 6 bases; junction bases outside the gene matches: 7. The CDR3 DNA reads as TGTGCCAGCAGCCTCGGGACAGCTCGCAATGAGCAGTTCTTC. Its protein is CASSLGTARNEQFF.

This chain joins TRBV7-6 and TRBJ2-1; 9 bases fit TRBD1. Losses at the gene ends were 5 bases for V and 6 bases for J; bases not matched to a gene: 5. Germline V CDR1 and CDR2: SGHVS, FNYEAQ. CDR3 size: 14 residues. The CDR3 reads CASSEGTGSNEQFF. CDR3 sequence (DNA): TGTGCCAGCAGCGAAGGGACAGGGAGCAATGAGCAGTTCTTC.

This clonotype was recorded many times. The chain employs TRBV12-3 or TRBV12-4 and TRBJ1-1; D is undetermined. Trimming removed 3 bases from V and 1 base from J, with 12 bases in between. The CDR3 contains 15 residues. The CDR3, as DNA: TGTGCCAGCAGTTTCACCCCTAGGAAGAACACTGAAGCTTTCTTT. Protein product: CASSFTPRKNTEAFF.

The V call is TRBV7-2, the J call TRBJ2-1; 7 bases line up with TRBD2. Per the germline V gene, CDR1 is SGHTA and CDR2 is FQGNSA. This CDR3 has 15 amino acids. The V segment lost 2 bases and the J segment 7 bases; nucleotides outside the gene matches: 8. CDR3 nucleotides: TGTGCCAGCAGCTTAAACGCGGGGGTTGGGAATGAGCAGTTCTTC. The encoded protein is CASSLNAGVGNEQFF. Supplemented by reference TRBV7-2 and TRBJ2-1, the full variable domain reads GAGVSQSPSNKVTEKGKDVELRCDPISGHTALYWYRQSLGQGLEFLIYFQGNSAPDKSGLPSDRFSAERTGGSVSTLTIQRTQQEDSAVYLCASSLNAGVGNEQFFGPGTRLTVL.

This clonotype was counted a few times. The DNA for the CDR3 is TGTGCCAGCAGCACCCTCGCGGATCTAGCCAAAAACATTCAGTACTTC. It is translated as CASSTLADLAKNIQYF. J is TRBJ2-4 and V is TRBV7-8; D not resolved. The length of the CDR3 is 16 residues. Germline V lookup: CDR1 SGHVS, CDR2 FQNEAQ. The V end was cut by 5 bases, the J end by 0 bases, with 14 bases between.

This clonotype was seen a handful of times. The chain is built from TRBV5-1 and TRBJ1-1; D might be TRBD1 (6 bases). Germline CDR1 SGHRS, CDR2 YFSETQ. CDR3 length equals 13 residues. The V gene lost 2 bases and the J gene lost 4 bases, with 9 bases spanning the gap. The CDR3: CASSFSGVTEAFF. The CDR3 DNA is TGCGCCAGCAGCTTTTCAGGGGTCACTGAAGCTTTCTTT.

J is TRBJ2-2 and V is TRBV5-1, with 8 bases fitting TRBD1. The junction had 5 bases not matched to a gene; V was cut back by 4 bases and J by 0 bases. In germline, CDR1 is SGHRS, CDR2 YFSETQ. The CDR3 consists of 16 residues. The CDR3 spells CASSPRTGSNTGELFF. For the CDR3, the DNA is TGCGCCAGCAGCCCACGGACAGGGTCGAACACCGGGGAGCTGTTTTTT.

The table lists this clonotype with many counts. V usage is TRBV12-3 or TRBV12-4 and J usage is TRBJ1-5, with 7 bases that match TRBD1. CDR3 length: 15 amino acids. The ends lost 6 bases at V and 3 bases at J; junction bases unmatched: 8. Here the CDR3 DNA reads TGTGCCAGCAGCTTCGCAGGGGGTTCCAATCAGCCCCAGCATTTT. It translates to CASSFAGGSNQPQHF.

This clonotype was counted a few times. The gene calls are TRBV7-8 and TRBJ2-3; 7 bases are shared with TRBD1. V shed 3 bases, J shed 0 bases, and the junction held 6 bases outside the gene matches. Germline loops: CDR1 SGHVS, CDR2 FQNEAQ. This CDR3 contains 16 residues. The CDR3 here is CASSFGRGQSTDTQYF. In DNA, the CDR3 is TGTGCCAGCAGCTTTGGACGGGGACAGAGCACAGATACGCAGTATTTT.

This clonotype was recorded at least ten times. The rearrangement links TRBV5-1 to TRBJ1-1, with D unresolved. Looked up from germline, CDR1 is SGHRS and CDR2 is YFSETQ. V was clipped by 0 bases and J by 1 base, with 7 bases between them. This CDR3 is 14 amino acids long. The chain's CDR3 is CASSLEGPNTEAFF. In DNA form, the CDR3 reads TGCGCCAGCAGCTTGGAGGGCCCGAACACTGAAGCTTTCTTT.

In this sample, this clonotype turned up a few times. The chain uses TRBV10-3 and TRBJ2-7; D not certain. Trimming left V 3 bases short and J 0 bases short, with 9 bases between. The CDR3 sequence is 14 residues long. CDR1 and CDR2 from the germline V gene are ENHRY and SYGVKD. The CDR3 DNA is TGTGCCATCAGTGATTACACTGACTCCTACGAGCAGTACTTC. It encodes CAISDYTDSYEQYF.

This clonotype has only a few counts. This chain links TRBV7-2 with TRBJ2-3, with D hard to call. The V end was cut by 4 bases, the J end by 6 bases, with 14 bases between. The CDR3 has 14 residues. CDR1 and CDR2 (germline): SGHTA, FQGNSA. DNA of the CDR3: TGTGCCAGCAGCTCCGCGTTCACCAGGGATACGCAGTATTTT. This codes for CASSSAFTRDTQYF.

Many counts were recorded for this clonotype. The chain employs TRBV5-1 and TRBJ2-1; 7 positions agree with TRBD2. Trimming took 3 bases from V and 3 from J; bases not matched to a gene: 6. The CDR3 is 15 amino acids. The germline V gene has CDR1 SGHRS and CDR2 YFSETQ. This CDR3 reads CASSYLGGSYNEQFF. DNA for the CDR3: TGCGCCAGCAGCTACTTAGGCGGGAGCTACAATGAGCAGTTCTTC. The variable domain in full, with the rest retrieved from reference TRBV5-1 and TRBJ2-1, is KAGVTQTPRYLIKTRGQQVTLSCSPISGHRSVSWYQQTPGQGLQFLFEYFSETQRNKGNFPGRFSGRQFSNSRSEMNVSTLELGDSALYLCASSYLGGSYNEQFFGPGTRLTVL.

The rearrangement links TRBV20-1 to TRBJ2-5, with D perhaps matching TRBD1 (5 bases). CDR1 DFQATT and CDR2 SNEGSKA come from the germline V gene (reference sequence). V was pared by 3 bases and J by 4 bases, with 12 bases between. The CDR3 is made up of 13 amino acids. CDR3 sequence: CSARVGRLETQYF. The CDR3 DNA follows: TGCAGTGCTAGGGTGGGGCGCCTAGAGACCCAGTACTTC.

This clonotype was counted ten times or more. V and J are TRBV5-1 and TRBJ2-7, with 8 nucleotides matching TRBD1. V lost 3 bases to trimming and J lost 6 bases; unmatched junction nucleotides: 8. The CDR3 runs 14 residues. CDR1 is SGHRS, CDR2 YFSETQ, per germline. CDR3 region: CASSSGTGRTEQYF. CDR3 nucleotides: TGCGCCAGCAGCTCCGGGACAGGTAGAACCGAGCAGTACTTC.